These T cell receptor beta chains were read from a single sample in a study of blood T cell repertoires in COVID-19. The table came from immunoSEQ multiplex PCR; TCRdb's copy has only in-frame clones and leaves some out. The data show approximately 38,000 clones, 80% to 90% seen once. Material for sequencing was peripheral blood. These receptors were taken from a human donor in a cohort sampled during active COVID-19. Each CDR3 is given with its conserved first and last residue. Fields, in order: D gene, clone size, V gene, J gene, CDR3 DNA, CDR3 protein. A D gene is named only where the DNA matches it firmly. Not all rows give a size; the values are once, few, many and, for expanded clones, a class.

TRBD1	NA	TRBV4-1	TRBJ2-2	TGCGCCAGCAGCCAAGACGACAGGGTCGCCACCGGGGAGCTGTTTTTT	CASSQDDRVATGELFF
TRBD1	NA	TRBV5-1	TRBJ1-4	TGCGCCAGCAGCTTGGTGGGACAGGGTACCCTTGAGACCAATGAAAAACTGTTTTTT	CASSLVGQGTLETNEKLFF
NA	NA	TRBV9	TRBJ1-1	TGTGCCAGCAGCGCATTAGACCAGACAAACACTGAAGCTTTCTTT	CASSALDQTNTEAFF
NA	NA	TRBV11-2	TRBJ2-2	TGTGCCAGCAGCCCTCTCCGGGGGGCCGGCACCGGGGAGCTGTTTTTT	CASSPLRGAGTGELFF
TRBD1	NA	TRBV19	TRBJ2-7	TGTGCCAGTAGTATCGGACAGGGGTACTACGAGCAGTACTTC	CASSIGQGYYEQYF
TRBD1	NA	TRBV7-9	TRBJ1-4	TGTGCCAGCAGCATAGGGACAGGGTTAAGTGAAAAACTGTTTTTT	CASSIGTGLSEKLFF
NA	NA	TRBV2	TRBJ2-5	TGTGCCAGCAGCACCCCAGGCTCCCAAGAGACCCAGTACTTC	CASSTPGSQETQYF
TRBD2	NA	TRBV4-2	TRBJ2-7	TGTGCCAGCAGCCAACCCCCGGGGACTAGCGGGAGTGGAGTTGGCGAGCAGTACTTC	CASSQPPGTSGSGVGEQYF
TRBD1	NA	TRBV18	TRBJ1-5	TGTGCCAGCTCACGGGACAGGAATCAGCCCCAGCATTTT	CASSRDRNQPQHF
NA	once	TRBV9	TRBJ1-1	TGTGCCAGCCCTTCGGGTAGGGGGAACACTGAAGCTTTCTTT	CASPSGRGNTEAFF
NA	NA	TRBV10-3	TRBJ1-4	TGTGCCATCAGTGATGGGCAAAAACTGTTTTTT	CAISDGQKLFF
NA	few	TRBV9	TRBJ1-3	TGTGCCAGCAGCGATCACGACGGGGTTGACACCATATATTTT	CASSDHDGVDTIYF
NA	once	TRBV4-1	TRBJ1-3	TGCGCCAGCAGCCAAGATATGGGAAACACCATATATTTT	CASSQDMGNTIYF
NA	NA	TRBV20-1	TRBJ1-2	TGCAGTGCTAGCCCAGATCGCAGCTACACCTTC	CSASPDRSYTF
TRBD1	NA	TRBV9	TRBJ2-5	TGTGCCAGCAGCGCGGCAGGGGGCCTTGGAGAGACCCAGTACTTC	CASSAAGGLGETQYF
NA	once	TRBV10-1	TRBJ2-5	TGCGCCAGCAGTGAGGGGGGGGCGAAGGAGACCCAGTACTTC	CASSEGGAKETQYF
NA	NA	TRBV5-6	TRBJ1-1	TGTGCCAGCAGCCGGCTGGACAGCCACACTGAAGCTTTCTTT	CASSRLDSHTEAFF
TRBD1	NA	TRBV18	TRBJ1-5	TGTGCCAGCTCACTCCGACAGGGGGATTATCAGCCCCAGCATTTT	CASSLRQGDYQPQHF
TRBD2	NA	TRBV9	TRBJ2-3	TGTGCCAGCAGCACTGCTCCGGGACTAGCGGGGGGGGCAGACACAGATACGCAGTATTTT	CASSTAPGLAGGADTDTQYF
TRBD2	NA	TRBV7-2	TRBJ2-2	TGTGCCAGCAGGAGACAAGGGGAGGGCCTAGGCGGGGAGCTGTTTTTT	CASRRQGEGLGGELFF
TRBD1	NA	TRBV5-8	TRBJ1-2	TGTGCCAGCAGATGGACAGGGGGGAACTATGGCTACACCTTC	CASRWTGGNYGYTF
NA	NA	TRBV30	TRBJ1-6	TGTGCCTGGAGGCCCGTCCGGCGGGGGCGAGATTCACCCCTCCACTTT	CAWRPVRRGRDSPLHF
NA	NA	TRBV18	TRBJ2-5	TGTGCCAGCGCGGGGTTAACGAAAGAGACCCAGTACTTC	CASAGLTKETQYF
TRBD1	NA	TRBV6-5	TRBJ1-4	TGTGCCATCGGGGACAGGGGGCGGGAAAAACTGTTTTTT	CAIGDRGREKLFF
NA	NA	TRBV6-5	TRBJ1-2	TGTGCCAGCAGCCCCGTTTCGGGAAGAGGCTACACCTTC	CASSPVSGRGYTF
TRBD2	NA	TRBV5-6	TRBJ2-1	TGTGCCAGCAGCTTGGTTTTCCGGACTAGCGGACTGAACAATGAGCAGTTCTTC	CASSLVFRTSGLNNEQFF
NA	once	TRBV7-8	TRBJ2-5	TGTGCCAGCAGCTTAGTCGGGGGAGGCAATATTGAGACCCAGTACTTC	CASSLVGGGNIETQYF
NA	NA	TRBV4-3	TRBJ2-4	TGCGCCAGCAGCCAGGGGCCCAGAGCAGGAAACATTCAGTACTTC	CASSQGPRAGNIQYF
TRBD2	NA	TRBV5-5	TRBJ2-1	TGTGCCAGCAGCACTCGTTCTAGCGGCCTCTCCTACAATGAGCAGTTCTTC	CASSTRSSGLSYNEQFF
TRBD1	NA	TRBV19	TRBJ2-7	TGTGCCAGTAGTATCCGTTACAGGGGTCCCTACGAGCAGTACTTC	CASSIRYRGPYEQYF
TRBD2	NA	TRBV11-2	TRBJ2-7	TGTGCCAGCAGCGGACGGGGGAGGGCCTACGAGCAGTACTTC	CASSGRGRAYEQYF
TRBD2	NA	TRBV2	TRBJ2-5	TGTGCCAGCACCCTTACCGGGACTAGCGGGAGAAGAGAGACCCAGTACTTC	CASTLTGTSGRRETQYF
TRBD2	NA	TRBV10-3	TRBJ2-3	TGTGCCATCAGTGAGAGCGGGAGGGCCGGGGCAGATACGCAGTATTTT	CAISESGRAGADTQYF
NA	few	TRBV7-9	TRBJ1-1	TGTGCCAGCAGCTTAGATGGCAGATTCACGACTGAAGCTTTCTTT	CASSLDGRFTTEAFF
TRBD1	NA	TRBV6-6	TRBJ1-6	TGTGCCAGCAGTCAGGATACCGGGACAGGCAATTCACCCCTCCACTTT	CASSQDTGTGNSPLHF
NA	few	TRBV19	TRBJ1-6	TGTGCCAGTAGCACAGGGATGCAGGGGTCACCCCTCCACTTT	CASSTGMQGSPLHF
TRBD2	few	TRBV7-3	TRBJ2-1	TGTGCCAGCAGCCTCCGGCTCCAGCGGGAGGGGACCCATGAGCAGTTCTTC	CASSLRLQREGTHEQFF
TRBD2	NA	TRBV7-9	TRBJ2-3	TGTGCCAGCAGCTTAGGAGCGGGAGCAGCGCAGTATTTT	CASSLGAGAAQYF
TRBD1	NA	TRBV6-2/TRBV6-3	TRBJ2-3	TGTGCCAGCAGTTACTTTGGGACAGGGGTTGCAGATACGCAGTATTTT	CASSYFGTGVADTQYF
NA	NA	TRBV19	TRBJ1-1	TGTGCCAGTAGTATCAACAGCCGTACTGAAGCTTTCTTT	CASSINSRTEAFF
NA	NA	TRBV21-1	TRBJ2-3	TGTGCCAGCAGCAAAGGGAAGGAGGACGATACGCAGTATTTT	CASSKGKEDDTQYF
NA	NA	TRBV5-1	TRBJ1-2	TGCGCCAGCAGCCCCACCGGGACAATCTATGGCTACACCTTC	CASSPTGTIYGYTF
TRBD2	NA	TRBV18	TRBJ2-1	TGTGCCAGCTCACCCCTAGCGGGGGGGTACAATGAGCAGTTCTTC	CASSPLAGGYNEQFF
NA	few	TRBV16	TRBJ2-7	TGTGCCAGCAGCTCAGCCCGGCAGGGACTCTACGAGCAGTACTTC	CASSSARQGLYEQYF
NA	once	TRBV28	TRBJ1-3	TGTGCCAGCAGCCTAAATCTTGACTCTGGAAACACCATATATTTT	CASSLNLDSGNTIYF